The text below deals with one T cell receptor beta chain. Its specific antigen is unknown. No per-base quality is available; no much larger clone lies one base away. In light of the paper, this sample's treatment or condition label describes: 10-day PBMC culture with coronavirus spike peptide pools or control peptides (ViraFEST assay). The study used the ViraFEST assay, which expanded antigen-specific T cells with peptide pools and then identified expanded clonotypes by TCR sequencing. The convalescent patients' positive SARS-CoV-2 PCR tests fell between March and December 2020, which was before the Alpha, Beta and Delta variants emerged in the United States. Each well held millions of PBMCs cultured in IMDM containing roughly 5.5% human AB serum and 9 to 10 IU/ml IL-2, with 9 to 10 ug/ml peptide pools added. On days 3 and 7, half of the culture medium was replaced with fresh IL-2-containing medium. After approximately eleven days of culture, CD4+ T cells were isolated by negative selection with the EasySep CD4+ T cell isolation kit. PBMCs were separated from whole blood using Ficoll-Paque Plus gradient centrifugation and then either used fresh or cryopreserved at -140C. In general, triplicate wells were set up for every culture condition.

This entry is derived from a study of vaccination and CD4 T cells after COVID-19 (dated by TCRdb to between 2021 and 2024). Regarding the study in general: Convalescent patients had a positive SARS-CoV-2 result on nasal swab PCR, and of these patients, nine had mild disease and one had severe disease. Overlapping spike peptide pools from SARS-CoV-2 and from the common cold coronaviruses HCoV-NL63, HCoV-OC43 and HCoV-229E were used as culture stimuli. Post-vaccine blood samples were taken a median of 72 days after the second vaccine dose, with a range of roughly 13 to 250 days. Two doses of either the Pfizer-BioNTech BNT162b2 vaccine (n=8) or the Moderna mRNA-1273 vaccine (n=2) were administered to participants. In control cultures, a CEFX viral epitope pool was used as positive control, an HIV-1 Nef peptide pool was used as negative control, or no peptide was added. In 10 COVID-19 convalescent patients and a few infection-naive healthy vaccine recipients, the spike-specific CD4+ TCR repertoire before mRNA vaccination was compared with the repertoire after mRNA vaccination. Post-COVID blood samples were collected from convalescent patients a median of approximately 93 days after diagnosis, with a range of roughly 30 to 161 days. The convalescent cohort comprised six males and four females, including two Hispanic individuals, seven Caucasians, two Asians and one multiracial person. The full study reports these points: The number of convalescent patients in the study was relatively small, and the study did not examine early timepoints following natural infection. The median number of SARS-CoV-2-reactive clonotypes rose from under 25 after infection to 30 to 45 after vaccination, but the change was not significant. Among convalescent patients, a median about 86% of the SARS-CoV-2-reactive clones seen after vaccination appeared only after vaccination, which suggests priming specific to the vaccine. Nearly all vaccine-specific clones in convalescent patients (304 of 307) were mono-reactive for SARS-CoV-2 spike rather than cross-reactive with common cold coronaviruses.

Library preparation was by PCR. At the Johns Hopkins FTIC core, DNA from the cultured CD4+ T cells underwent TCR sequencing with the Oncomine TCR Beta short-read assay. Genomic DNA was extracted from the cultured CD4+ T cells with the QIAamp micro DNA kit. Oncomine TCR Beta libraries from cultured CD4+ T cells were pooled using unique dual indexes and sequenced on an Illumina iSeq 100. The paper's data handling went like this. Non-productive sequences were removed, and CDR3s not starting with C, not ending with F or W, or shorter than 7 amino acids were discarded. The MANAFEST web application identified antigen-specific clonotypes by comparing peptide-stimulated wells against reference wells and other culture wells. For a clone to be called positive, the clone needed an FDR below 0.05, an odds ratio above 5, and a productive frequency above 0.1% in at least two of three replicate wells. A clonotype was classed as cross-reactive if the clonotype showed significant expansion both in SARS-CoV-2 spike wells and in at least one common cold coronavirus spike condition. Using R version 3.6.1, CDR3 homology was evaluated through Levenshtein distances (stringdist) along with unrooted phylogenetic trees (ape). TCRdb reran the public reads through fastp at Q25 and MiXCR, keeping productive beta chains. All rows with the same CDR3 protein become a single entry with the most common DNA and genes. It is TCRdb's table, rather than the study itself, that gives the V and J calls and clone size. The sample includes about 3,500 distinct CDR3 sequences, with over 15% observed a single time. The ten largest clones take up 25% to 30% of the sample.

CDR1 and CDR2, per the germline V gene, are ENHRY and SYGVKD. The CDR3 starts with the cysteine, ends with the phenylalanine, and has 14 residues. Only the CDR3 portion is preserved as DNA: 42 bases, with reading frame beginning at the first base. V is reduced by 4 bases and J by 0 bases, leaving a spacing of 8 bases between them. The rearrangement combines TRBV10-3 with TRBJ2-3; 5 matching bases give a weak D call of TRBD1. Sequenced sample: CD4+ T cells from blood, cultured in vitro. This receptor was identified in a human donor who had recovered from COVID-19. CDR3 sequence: CAISGRQSTDTQYF. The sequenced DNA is TGTGCCATCAGTGGGCGACAGAGCACAGATACGCAGTATTTT.